This T cell receptor (beta chain) comes out of a study of T cell responses to AZD1222 COVID-19 vaccine. Broader study findings: The donor group comprised mostly white British people and more females; the analysis possibly underestimated clonal diversity. Epitopes outside B.1.351 and B.1.1.7 mutated regions reportedly drew nearly half of spike TCRs.

Libraries were prepared by immunoSEQ multiplex PCR; TCRdb keeps only in-frame clonotypes and omits some of them. Here the sample spans 55,000 to 65,000 clones, about 83% being singletons. The junction had 5 bases not matched to a gene; V was cut back by 5 bases and J by 2 bases. CDR1 is GTSNPN and CDR2 is SVGIG in the germline V gene (reference sequence). The CDR3 runs to 13 residues. This clone came up a few times. Its specificity is not known. This receptor was taken from an adult who received the AZD1222 COVID-19 vaccine. Sequenced here: peripheral blood, sampled 28 days after the second AZD1222 dose. V is TRBV30 and J is TRBJ1-1, with 7 nucleotides matching TRBD1. The CDR3 here is CAWVRDRNTEAFF. The CDR3 nucleotides are TGTGCCTGGGTCCGGGACAGAAACACTGAAGCTTTCTTT. Together with reference TRBV30 and TRBJ1-1, the CDR3 gives the full variable domain: SQTIHQWPATLVQPVGSPLSLECTVEGTSNPNLYWYRQAAGRGLQLLFYSVGIGQISSEVPQNLSASRPQDRQFILSSKKLLLSDSGFYLCAWVRDRNTEAFFGQGTRLTVV.